The sequence of this T cell receptor (beta chain) was determined in a study of control samples from healthy donors and cancer patients. Sequenced by immunoSEQ multiplex PCR; TCRdb stores in-frame clones only, minus some. This table has some 98,000 clones, approximately 88% appearing once. Germline values: CDR1 SGDLS, CDR2 YYNGEE. The CDR3 has 15 amino acids. J gave up 4 bases and V 4 bases, and 9 bases lay outside the gene matches. The specimen sequenced was PBMCs. This sequence was found in a man aged 70-80 years with lung cancer. The V call is TRBV9, the J call TRBJ2-7; 9 nucleotides line up with TRBD1. CDR3 amino acids: CASSPRQGVPYEQYF. The CDR3 coding sequence is TGTGCCAGCAGCCCACGACAGGGGGTACCTTACGAGCAGTACTTC. The variable domain in full, completed from reference TRBV9 and TRBJ2-7, reads DSGVTQTPKHLITATGQRVTLRCSPRSGDLSVYWYQQSLDQGLQFLIQYYNGEERAKGNILERFSAQQFPDLHSELNLSSLELGDSALYFCASSPRQGVPYEQYFGPGTRLTVT.